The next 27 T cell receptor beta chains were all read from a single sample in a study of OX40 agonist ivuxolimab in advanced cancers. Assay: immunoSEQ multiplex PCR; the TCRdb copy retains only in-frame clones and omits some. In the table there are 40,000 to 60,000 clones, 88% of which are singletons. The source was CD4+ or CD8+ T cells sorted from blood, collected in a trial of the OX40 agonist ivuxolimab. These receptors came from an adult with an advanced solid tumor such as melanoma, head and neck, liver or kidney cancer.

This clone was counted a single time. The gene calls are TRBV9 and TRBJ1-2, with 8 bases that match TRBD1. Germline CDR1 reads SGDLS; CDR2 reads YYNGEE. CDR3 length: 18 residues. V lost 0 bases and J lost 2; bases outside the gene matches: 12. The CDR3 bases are TGTGCCAGCAGCGTAGGGGCCGACAGGGGATATATGAACTATGGCTACACCTTC. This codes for CASSVGADRGYMNYGYTF.

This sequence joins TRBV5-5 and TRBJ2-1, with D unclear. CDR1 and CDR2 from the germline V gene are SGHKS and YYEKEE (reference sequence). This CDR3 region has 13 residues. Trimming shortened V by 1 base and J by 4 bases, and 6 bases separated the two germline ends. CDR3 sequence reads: CASSLRLYNEQFF. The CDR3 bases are TGTGCCAGCAGCTTGAGGCTTTACAATGAGCAGTTCTTC.

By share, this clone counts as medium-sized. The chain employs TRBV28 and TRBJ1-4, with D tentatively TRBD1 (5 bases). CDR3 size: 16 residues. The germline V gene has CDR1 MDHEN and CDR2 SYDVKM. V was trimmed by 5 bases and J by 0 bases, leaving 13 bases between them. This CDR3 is CASSPLGAATNEKLFF. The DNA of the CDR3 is TGTGCCAGCAGTCCCTTAGGGGCTGCAACTAATGAAAAACTGTTTTTT.

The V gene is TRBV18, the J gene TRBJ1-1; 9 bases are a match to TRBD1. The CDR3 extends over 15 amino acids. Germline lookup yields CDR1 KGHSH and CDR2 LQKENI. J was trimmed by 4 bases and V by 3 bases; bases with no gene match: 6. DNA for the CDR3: TGTGCCAGCTCACCTGGACAGGGGTTGAGCACTGAAGCTTTCTTT. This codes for CASSPGQGLSTEAFF.

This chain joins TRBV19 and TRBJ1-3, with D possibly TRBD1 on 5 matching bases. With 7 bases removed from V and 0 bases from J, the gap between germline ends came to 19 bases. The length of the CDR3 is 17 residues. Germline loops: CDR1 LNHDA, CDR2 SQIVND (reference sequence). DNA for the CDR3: TGTGCCAGTAATCCCCGGGCAGGGACCTTCTCTGGAAACACCATATATTTT. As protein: CASNPRAGTFSGNTIYF.

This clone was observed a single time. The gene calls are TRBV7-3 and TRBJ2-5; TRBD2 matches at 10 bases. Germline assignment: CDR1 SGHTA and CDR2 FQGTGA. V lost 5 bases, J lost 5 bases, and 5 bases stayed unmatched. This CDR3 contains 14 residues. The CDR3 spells CASSASGGTETQYF. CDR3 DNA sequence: TGTGCCAGCAGCGCTAGCGGGGGTACGGAGACCCAGTACTTC.

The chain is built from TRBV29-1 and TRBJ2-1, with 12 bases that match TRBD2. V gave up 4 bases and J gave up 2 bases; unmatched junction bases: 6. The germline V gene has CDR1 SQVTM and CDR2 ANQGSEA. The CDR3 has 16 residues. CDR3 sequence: CSVGWASGRAYNEQFF. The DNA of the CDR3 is TGCAGCGTTGGTTGGGCTAGCGGGAGGGCCTACAATGAGCAGTTCTTC.

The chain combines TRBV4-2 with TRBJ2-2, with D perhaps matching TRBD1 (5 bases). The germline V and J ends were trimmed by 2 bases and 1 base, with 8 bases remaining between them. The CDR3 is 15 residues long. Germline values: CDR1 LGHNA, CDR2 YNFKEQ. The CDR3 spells CASSQSDRNTGELFF. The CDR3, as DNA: TGTGCCAGCAGCCAATCCGACAGGAACACCGGGGAGCTGTTTTTT.

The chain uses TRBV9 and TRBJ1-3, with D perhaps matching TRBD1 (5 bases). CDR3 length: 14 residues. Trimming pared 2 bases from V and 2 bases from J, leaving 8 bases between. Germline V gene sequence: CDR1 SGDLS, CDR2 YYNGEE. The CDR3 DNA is TGTGCCAGCAGCGTTGGGGACCCTGGAAACACCATATATTTT. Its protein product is CASSVGDPGNTIYF.

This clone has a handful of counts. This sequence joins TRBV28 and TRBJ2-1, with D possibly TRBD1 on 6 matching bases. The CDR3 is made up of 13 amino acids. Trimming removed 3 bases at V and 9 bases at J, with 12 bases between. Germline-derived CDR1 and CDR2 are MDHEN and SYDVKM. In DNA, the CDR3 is TGTGCCAGCAGTTTTAGGGGGATTGGTGAGCAGTTCTTC. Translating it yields CASSFRGIGEQFF.

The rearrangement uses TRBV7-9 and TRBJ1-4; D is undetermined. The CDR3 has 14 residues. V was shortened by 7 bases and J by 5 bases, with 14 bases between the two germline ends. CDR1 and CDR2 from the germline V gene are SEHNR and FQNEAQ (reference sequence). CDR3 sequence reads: CASTFGTVNEKLFF. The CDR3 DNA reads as TGTGCCAGCACCTTTGGAACAGTGAATGAAAAACTGTTTTTT. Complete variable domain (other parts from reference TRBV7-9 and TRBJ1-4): DTGVSQNPRHKITKRGQNVTFRCDPISEHNRLYWYRQTLGQGPEFLTYFQNEAQLEKSRLLSDRFSAERPKGSFSTLEIQRTEQGDSAMYLCASTFGTVNEKLFFGSGTQLSVL.

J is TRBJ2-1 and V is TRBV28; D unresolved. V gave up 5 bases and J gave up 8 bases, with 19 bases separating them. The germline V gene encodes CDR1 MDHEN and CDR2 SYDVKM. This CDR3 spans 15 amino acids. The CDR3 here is CASSKSGMKGDEQFF. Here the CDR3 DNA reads TGTGCCAGCAGTAAGAGTGGCATGAAAGGCGATGAGCAGTTCTTC.

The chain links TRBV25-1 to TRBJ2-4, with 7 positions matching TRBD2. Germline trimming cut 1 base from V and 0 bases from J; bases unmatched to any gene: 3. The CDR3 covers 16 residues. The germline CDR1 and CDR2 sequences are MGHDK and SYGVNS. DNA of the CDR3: TGTGCCAGCAGTGAATGGGGAGGGCGAGCCAAAAACATTCAGTACTTC. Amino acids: CASSEWGGRAKNIQYF. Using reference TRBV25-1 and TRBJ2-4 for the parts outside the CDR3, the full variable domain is EADIYQTPRYLVIGTGKKITLECSQTMGHDKMYWYQQDPGMELHLIHYSYGVNSTEKGDLSSESTVSRIRTEHFPLTLESARPSHTSQYLCASSEWGGRAKNIQYFGAGTRLSVL.

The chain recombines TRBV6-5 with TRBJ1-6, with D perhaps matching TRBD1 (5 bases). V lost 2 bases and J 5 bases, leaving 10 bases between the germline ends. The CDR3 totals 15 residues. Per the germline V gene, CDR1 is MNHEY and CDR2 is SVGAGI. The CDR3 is CASSYGGSNNSPLHF. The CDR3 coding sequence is TGTGCCAGCAGTTACGGGGGATCCAATAATTCACCCCTCCACTTT.

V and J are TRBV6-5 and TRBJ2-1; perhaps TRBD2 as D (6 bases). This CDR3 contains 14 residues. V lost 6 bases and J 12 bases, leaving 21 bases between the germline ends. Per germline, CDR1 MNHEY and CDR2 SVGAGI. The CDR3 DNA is TGTGCCAGCAGCTACGGGACTGACCACATATGGCAGTTCTTC. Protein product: CASSYGTDHIWQFF.

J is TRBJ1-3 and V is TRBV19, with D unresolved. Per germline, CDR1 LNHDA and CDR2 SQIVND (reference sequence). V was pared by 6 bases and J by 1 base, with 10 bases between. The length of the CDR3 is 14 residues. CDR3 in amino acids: CASSPGLSGNTIYF. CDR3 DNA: TGTGCCAGTAGCCCTGGGTTATCTGGAAACACCATATATTTT.

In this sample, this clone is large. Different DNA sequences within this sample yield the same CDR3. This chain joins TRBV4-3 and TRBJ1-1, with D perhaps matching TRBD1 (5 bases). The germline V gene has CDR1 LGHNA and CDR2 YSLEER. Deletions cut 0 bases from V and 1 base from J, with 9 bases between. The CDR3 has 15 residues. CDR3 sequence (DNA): TGCGCCAGCAGCCAAGAGTGGGGGGGGAACACTGAAGCTTTCTTT. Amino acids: CASSQEWGGNTEAFF.

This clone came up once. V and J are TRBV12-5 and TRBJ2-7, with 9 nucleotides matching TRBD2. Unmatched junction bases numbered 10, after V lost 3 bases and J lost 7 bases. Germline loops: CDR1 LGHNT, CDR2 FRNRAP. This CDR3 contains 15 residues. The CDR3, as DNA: TGTGCTAGTGGTTTCTTCCTAGCGGGATCCGGAGAGCAGTACTTC. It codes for CASGFFLAGSGEQYF.

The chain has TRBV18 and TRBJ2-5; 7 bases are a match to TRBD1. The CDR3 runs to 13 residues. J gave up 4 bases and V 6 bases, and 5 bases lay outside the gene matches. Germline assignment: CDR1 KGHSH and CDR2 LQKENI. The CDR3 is CASSMNRGETQYF. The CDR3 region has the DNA TGTGCCAGCTCGATGAACAGGGGAGAGACCCAGTACTTC.

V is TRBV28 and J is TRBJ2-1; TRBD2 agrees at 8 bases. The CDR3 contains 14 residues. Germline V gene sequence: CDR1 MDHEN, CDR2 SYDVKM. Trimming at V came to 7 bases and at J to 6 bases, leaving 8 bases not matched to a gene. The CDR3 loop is CASIGAGGTNEQFF. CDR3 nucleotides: TGTGCCAGCATCGGCGCGGGAGGAACCAATGAGCAGTTCTTC.

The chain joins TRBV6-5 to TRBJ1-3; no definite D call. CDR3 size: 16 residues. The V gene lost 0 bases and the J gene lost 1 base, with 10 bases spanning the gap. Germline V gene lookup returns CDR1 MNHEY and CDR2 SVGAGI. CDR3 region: CASSYSNSASGNTIYF. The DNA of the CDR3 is TGTGCCAGCAGTTACTCGAACAGCGCATCTGGAAACACCATATATTTT.

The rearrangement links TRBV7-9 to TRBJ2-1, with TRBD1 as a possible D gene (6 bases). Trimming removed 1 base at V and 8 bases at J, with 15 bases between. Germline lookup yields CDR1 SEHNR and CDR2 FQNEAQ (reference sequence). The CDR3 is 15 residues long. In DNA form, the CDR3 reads TGTGCCAGCAGCTTAGGACAGGCCACCCTCGATGAGCAGTTCTTC. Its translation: CASSLGQATLDEQFF.

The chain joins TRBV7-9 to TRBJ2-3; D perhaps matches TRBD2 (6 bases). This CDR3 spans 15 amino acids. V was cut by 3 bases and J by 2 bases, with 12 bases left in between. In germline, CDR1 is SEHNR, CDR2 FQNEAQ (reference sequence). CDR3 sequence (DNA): TGTGCCAGCAGCTTGGGCGGGGTGCACACAGATACGCAGTATTTT. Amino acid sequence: CASSLGGVHTDTQYF.

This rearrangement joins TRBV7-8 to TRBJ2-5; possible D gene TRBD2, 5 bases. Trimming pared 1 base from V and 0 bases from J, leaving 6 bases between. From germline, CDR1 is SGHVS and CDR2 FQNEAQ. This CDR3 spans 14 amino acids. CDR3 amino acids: CASSLGGYQETQYF. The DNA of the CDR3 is TGTGCCAGCAGCTTAGGCGGGTACCAAGAGACCCAGTACTTC. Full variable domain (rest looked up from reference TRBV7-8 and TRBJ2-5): GAGVSQSPRYKVAKRGQDVALRCDPISGHVSLFWYQQALGQGPEFLTYFQNEAQLDKSGLPSDRFFAERPEGSVSTLKIQRTQQEDSAVYLCASSLGGYQETQYFGPGTRLLVL.

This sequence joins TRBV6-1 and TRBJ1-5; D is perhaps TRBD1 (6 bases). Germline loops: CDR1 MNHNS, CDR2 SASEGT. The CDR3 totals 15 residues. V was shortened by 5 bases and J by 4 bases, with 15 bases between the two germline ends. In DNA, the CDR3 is TGTGCCAGCAGTAGCGGGGACACCATTAATCAGCCCCAGCATTTT. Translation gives CASSSGDTINQPQHF.

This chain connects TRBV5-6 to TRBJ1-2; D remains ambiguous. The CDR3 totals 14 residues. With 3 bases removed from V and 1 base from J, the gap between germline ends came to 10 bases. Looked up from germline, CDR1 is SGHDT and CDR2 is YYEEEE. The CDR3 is CASSSLGVNYGYTF. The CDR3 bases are TGTGCCAGCAGCTCGCTAGGCGTTAACTATGGCTACACCTTC.

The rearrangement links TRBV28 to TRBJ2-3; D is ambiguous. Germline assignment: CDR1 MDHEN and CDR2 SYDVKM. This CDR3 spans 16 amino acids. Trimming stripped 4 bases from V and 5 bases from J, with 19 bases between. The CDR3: CASSSQRRSSVDTQYF. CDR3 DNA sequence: TGTGCCAGCAGTTCACAGCGCCGGAGTTCGGTAGATACGCAGTATTTT.